This T cell receptor (beta chain) comes out of a study of shared clonotypes between healthy human individuals. Study-level points and caveats: Naive subsets, compared against memory subsets, generally had larger estimated richness values. With few donors, the genetic and exposure-history diversity represented was limited.

Replicate PCRs for sorted subsets used approximately 220 ng DNA; this equaled tens of thousands of T cell genomes. Assay used: immunoSEQ multiplex PCR; TCRdb lists only in-frame clones, some missing. The table shows about 2.4 million clones, with roughly 92% occurring only once. J lost 2 bases, V lost 6 bases, and 21 bases had no gene match. The CDR3 runs 20 residues. In the case of this clone: Antigen specificity is unknown.

The chain uses TRBV5-3 and TRBJ2-2; TRBD2 aligns across 8 bases. TRBV5-3 falls under the ORF class, with uncertain function. The clonotype was recovered from a man aged 18 to 30 in good health. The sample consisted of naive CD4+ T cells sorted from blood. The subset: CD45RA+ positively selected. CDR3 sequence reads: CARNRSNIQTSGVNTGELFF. The CDR3 coding sequence is TGTGCCAGAAACCGGTCAAACATACAAACTAGCGGAGTCAACACCGGGGAGCTGTTTTTT.